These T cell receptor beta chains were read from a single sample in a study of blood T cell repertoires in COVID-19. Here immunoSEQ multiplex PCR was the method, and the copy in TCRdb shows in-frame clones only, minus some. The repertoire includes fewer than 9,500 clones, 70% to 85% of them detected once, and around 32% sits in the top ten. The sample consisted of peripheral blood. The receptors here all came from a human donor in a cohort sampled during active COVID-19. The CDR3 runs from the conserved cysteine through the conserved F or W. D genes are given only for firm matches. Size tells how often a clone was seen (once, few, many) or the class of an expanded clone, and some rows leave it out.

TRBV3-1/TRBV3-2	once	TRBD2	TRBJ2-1	TGTGCCAGCAGTTCAGCGGGACCCAATGAGCAGTTCTTC	CASSSAGPNEQFF
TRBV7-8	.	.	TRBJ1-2	TGTGCCGCGGGAGGAGAACGAGGAGGCTACACCTTC	CAAGGERGGYTF
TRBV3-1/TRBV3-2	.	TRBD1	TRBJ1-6	TGTGCCAGCAGGCCCCGGGACAGGGGAGAATCACCCCTCCACTTT	CASRPRDRGESPLHF
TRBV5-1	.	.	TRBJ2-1	TGCGCCAGCAGCTTGTCGGCTAGCGTTAATGAGCAGTTCTTC	CASSLSASVNEQFF
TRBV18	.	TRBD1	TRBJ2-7	TGTGCCAGCTCAGGACAGGGGGCTTCCTACGAGCAGTACTTC	CASSGQGASYEQYF
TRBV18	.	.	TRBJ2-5	TGTGCCAGCTCACCCTCAGGGCAAGGGACCCAGTACTTC	CASSPSGQGTQYF
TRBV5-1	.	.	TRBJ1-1	TGCGCCAGCAGCGAACCCCAGGGGTCGGCGACTGAAGCTTTCTTT	CASSEPQGSATEAFF
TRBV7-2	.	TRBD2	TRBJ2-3	TGTGCCAGCAGCCCTAGGACTAGCGGGAGGGGGACAGATACGCAGTATTTT	CASSPRTSGRGTDTQYF
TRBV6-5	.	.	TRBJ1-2	TGTGCCAGCAGTTTAAGGGGGTCCACGGGTGGCTACACCTTC	CASSLRGSTGGYTF
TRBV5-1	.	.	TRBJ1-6	TGCGCCAGCAGCTTGGAGGGGGGGCGGAATTCACCCCTCCACTTT	CASSLEGGRNSPLHF